This T cell receptor (beta chain) was found in a study of cytomegalovirus exposure and HLA in healthy donors. The data were produced by immunoSEQ multiplex PCR, yet TCRdb's version contains in-frame clones alone and is incomplete. Among approximately 120,000 clones, around nine tenths were seen once, and the ten largest hold about 2%. Germline V CDR1 and CDR2: LGHNT, FRNRAP. This CDR3 region has 17 residues. V shed 0 bases and J shed 2 bases, with 14 bases lying between them. Overall study results and limits: Cytomegalovirus status, reportedly, was diagnosed with high specificity and sensitivity by the classifier. The authors enumerated 150 to 200 TCR beta chains as linked to cytomegalovirus. In the roughly 120 validation repertoires, a later analysis found that first-cohort TCR clusters tended to co-occur.

Remarks on this clone: Its target is unknown.

The receptor was isolated from a woman aged 18 to 35 in good health and CMV-seronegative. Sample: PBMCs. V is TRBV12-5 and J is TRBJ1-5; D ambiguous. The CDR3: CASGLVLQNAGNQPQHF. The CDR3 coding sequence is TGTGCTAGTGGTTTGGTTCTGCAGAATGCGGGCAATCAGCCCCAGCATTTT.